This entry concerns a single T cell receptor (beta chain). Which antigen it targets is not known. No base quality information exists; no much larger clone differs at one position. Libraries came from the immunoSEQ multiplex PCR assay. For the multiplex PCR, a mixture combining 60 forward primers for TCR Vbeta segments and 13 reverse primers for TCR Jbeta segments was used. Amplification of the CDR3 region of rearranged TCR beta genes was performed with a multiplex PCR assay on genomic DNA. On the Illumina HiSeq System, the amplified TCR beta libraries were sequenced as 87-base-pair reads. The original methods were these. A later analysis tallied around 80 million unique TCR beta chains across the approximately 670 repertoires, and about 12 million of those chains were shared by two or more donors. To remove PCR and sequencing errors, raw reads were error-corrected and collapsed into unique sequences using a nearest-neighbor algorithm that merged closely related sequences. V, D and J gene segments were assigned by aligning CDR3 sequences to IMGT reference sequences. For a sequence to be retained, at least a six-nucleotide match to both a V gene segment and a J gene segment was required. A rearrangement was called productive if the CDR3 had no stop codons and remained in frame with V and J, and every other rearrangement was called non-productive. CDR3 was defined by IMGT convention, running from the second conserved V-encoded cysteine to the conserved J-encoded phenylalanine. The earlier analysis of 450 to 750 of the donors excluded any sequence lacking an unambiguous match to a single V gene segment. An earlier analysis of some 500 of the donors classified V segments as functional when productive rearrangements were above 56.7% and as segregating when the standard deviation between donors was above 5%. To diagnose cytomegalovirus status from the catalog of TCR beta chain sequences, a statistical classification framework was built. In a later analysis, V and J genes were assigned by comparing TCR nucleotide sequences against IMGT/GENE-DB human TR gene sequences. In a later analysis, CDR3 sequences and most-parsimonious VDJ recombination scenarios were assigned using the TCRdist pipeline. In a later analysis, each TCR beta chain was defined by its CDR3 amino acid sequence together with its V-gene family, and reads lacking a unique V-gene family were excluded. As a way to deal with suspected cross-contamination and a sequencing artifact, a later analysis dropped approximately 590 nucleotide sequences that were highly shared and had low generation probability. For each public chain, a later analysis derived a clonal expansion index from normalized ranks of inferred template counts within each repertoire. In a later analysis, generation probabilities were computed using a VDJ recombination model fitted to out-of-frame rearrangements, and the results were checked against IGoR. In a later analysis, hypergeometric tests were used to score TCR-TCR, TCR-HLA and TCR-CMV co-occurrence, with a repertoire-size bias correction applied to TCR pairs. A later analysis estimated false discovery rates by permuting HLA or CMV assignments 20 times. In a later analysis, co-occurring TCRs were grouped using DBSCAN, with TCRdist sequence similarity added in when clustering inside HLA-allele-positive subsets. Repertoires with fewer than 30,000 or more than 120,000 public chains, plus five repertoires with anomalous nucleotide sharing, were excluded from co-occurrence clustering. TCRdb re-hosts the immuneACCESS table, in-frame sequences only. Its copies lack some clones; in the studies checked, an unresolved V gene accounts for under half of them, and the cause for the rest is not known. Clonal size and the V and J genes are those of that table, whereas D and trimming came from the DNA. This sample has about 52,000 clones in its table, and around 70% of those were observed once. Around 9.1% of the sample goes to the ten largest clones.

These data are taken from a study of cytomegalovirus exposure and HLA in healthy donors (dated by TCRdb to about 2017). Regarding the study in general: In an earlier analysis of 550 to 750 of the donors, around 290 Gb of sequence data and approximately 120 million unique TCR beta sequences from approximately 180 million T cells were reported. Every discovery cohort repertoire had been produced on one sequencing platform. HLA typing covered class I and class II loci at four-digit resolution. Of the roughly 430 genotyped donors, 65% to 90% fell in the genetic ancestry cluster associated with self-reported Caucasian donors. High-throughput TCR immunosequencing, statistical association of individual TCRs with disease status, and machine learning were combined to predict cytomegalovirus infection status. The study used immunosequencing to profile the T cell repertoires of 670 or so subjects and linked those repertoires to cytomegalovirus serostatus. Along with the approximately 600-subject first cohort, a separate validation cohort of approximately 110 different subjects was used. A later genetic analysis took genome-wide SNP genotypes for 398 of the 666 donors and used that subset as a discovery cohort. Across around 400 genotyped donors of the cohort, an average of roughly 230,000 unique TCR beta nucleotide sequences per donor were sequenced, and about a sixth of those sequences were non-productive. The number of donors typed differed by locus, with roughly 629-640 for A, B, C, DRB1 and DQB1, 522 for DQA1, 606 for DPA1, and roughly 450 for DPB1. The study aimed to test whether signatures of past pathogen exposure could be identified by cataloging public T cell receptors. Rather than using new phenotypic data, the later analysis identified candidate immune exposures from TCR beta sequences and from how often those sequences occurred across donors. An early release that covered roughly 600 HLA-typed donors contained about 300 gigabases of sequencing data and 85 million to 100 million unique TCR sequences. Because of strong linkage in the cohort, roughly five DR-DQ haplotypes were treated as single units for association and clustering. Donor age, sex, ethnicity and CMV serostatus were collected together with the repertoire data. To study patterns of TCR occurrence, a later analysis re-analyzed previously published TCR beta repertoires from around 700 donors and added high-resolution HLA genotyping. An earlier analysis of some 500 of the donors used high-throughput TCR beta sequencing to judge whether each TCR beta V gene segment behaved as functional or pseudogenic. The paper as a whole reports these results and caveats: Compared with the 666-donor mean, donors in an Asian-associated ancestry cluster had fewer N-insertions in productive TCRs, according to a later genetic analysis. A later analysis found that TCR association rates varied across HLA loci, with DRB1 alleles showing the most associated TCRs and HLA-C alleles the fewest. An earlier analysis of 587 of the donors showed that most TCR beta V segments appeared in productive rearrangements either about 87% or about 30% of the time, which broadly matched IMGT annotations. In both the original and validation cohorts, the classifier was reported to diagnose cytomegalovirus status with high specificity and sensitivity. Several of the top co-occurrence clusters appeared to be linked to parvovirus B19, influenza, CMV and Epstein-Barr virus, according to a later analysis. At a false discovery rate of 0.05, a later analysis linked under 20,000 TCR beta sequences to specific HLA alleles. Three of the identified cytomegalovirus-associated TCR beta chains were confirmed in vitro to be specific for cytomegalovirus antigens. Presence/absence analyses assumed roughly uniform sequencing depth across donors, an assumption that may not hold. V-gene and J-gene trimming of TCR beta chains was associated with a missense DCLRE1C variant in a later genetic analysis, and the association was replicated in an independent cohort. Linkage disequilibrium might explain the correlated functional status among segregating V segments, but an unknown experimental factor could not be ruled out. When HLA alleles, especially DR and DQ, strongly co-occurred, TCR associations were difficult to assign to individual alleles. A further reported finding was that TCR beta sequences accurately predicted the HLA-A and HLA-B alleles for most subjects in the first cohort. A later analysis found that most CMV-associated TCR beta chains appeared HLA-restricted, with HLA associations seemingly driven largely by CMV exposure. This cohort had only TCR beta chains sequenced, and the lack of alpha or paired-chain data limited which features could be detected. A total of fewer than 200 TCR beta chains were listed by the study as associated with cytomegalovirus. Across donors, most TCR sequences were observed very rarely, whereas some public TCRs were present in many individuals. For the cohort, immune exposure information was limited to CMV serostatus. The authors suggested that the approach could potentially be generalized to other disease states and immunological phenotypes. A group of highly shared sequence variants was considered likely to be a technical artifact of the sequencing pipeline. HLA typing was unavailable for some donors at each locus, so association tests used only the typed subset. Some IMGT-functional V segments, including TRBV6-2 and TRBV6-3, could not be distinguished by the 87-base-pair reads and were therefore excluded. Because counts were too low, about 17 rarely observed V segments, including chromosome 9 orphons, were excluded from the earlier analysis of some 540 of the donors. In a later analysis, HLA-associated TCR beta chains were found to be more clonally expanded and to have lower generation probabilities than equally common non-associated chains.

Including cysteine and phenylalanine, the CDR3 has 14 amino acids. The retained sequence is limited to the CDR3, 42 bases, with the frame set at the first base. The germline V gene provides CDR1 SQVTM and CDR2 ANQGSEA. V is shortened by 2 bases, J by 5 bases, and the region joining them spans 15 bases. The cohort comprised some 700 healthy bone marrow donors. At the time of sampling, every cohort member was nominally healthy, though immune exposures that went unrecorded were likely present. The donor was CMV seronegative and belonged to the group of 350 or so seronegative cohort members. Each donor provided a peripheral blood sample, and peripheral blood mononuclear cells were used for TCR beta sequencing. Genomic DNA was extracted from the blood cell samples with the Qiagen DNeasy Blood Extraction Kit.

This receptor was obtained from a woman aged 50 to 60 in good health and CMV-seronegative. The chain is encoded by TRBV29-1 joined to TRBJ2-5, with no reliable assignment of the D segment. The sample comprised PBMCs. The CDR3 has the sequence CSVEFPRVWETQYF. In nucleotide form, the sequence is TGCAGCGTTGAATTTCCCCGGGTTTGGGAGACCCAGTACTTC.